Sequencing of this T cell receptor beta chain was carried out in a study of Ad26.COV2.S vaccination and SARS-CoV-2 variants. This clone occurred a few times. Generated by immunoSEQ multiplex PCR, the TCRdb table keeps only in-frame clones and is missing some. The sample has some 350,000 clones, about 90% seen once; the top ten hold roughly 3.9%. CDR1 SEHNR and CDR2 FQNEAQ come from the germline V gene (reference sequence). Trimming took 5 bases from V and 5 from J, leaving 13 bases between them. The CDR3 extends over 14 amino acids. The chain is built from TRBV7-9 and TRBJ1-5; D is possibly TRBD1 (5 bases). This clonotype originated in a human donor who had recovered from COVID-19. The material sequenced was peripheral blood, taken after recovery from COVID-19. The CDR3 loop reads CASSPQGSYQPQHF. The CDR3 coding sequence is TGTGCCAGCAGCCCTCAGGGTTCTTATCAGCCCCAGCATTTT. The variable domain in full, with the rest retrieved from reference TRBV7-9 and TRBJ1-5, is DTGVSQNPRHKITKRGQNVTFRCDPISEHNRLYWYRQTLGQGPEFLTYFQNEAQLEKSRLLSDRFSAERPKGSFSTLEIQRTEQGDSAMYLCASSPQGSYQPQHFGDGTRLSIL.